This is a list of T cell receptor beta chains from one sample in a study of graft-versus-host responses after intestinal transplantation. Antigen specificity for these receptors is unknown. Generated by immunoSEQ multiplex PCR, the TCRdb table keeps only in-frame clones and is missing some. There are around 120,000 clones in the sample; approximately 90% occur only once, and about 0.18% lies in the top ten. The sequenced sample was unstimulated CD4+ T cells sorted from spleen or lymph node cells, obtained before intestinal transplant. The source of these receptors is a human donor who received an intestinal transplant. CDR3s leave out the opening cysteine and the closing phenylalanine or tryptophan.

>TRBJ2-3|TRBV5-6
ASSLGGDPSQY
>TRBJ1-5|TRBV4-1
ASSWTASNQPQH
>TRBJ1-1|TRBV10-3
AISGTGVGTEAF
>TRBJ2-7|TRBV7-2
ASRPTGTSSYEQY
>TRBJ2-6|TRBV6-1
ASSDHVTGGYSGANVLT
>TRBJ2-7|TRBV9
ASSVGHTSSYEQY
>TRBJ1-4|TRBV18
ASSPNRGPNEKLF
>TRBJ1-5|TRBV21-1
ASSKAEDQPQH
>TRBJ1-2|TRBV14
ASSQAHRGGYT
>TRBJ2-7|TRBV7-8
ASSLDNRVYEQY
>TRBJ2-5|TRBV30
AWSLDRGQETQY
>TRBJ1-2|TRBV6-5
ASSYGGVGYGYT
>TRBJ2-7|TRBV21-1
ASSKDPVAGDSYEQY
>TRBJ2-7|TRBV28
ASSLLEGGGQY
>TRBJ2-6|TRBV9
ASSVSRYQGANVLT
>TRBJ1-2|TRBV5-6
ASRGQGQTYGYT
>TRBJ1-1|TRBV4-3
ASSSRLNTEAF
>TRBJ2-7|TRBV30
AWRGQGTYEQY
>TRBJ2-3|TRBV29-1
SVNPTGGLARGTDTQY
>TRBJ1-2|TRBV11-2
ASSLGKGGGANYGYT
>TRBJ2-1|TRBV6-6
ASTPTGAGGPHEQF
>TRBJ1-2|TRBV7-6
ASSPGGNSFSRGYT
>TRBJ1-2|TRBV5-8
ASSLGRFSYGYT
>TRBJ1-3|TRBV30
AWSVISVRGTIY
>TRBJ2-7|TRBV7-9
ASSLTLAAYEQY
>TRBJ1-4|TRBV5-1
ASSSDRSGATNEKLF
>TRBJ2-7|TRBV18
ASSPLGGGEQY
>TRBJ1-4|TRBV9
ASSAWESHEKLF
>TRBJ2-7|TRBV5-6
ASSRDILSYEQY
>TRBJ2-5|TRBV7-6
ASSPRAGRQETQY
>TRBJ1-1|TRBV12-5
ASVHRGGQGTEAF
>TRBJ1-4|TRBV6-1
ASSGRALNEKLF
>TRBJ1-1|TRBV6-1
ASTVSQGRTEAF
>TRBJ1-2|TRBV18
ASSPRPGDVYGYT
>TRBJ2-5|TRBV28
ATTTHPGGGAETQY
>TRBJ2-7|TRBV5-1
ASSHDRGLYEQY
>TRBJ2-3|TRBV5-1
ASSVGERTDTQY
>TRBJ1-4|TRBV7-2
ASRQTGTGISVNEKLF
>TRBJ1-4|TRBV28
ASSSDRPNEKLF
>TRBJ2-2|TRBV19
ASSSGQGAGELF
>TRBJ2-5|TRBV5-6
ASSLRLASRETQY
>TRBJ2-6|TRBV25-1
ASSELGLSGANVLT
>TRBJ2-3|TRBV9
ASSVAEGLSSTDTQY
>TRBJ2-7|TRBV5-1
ASTGTGKFSYEQY
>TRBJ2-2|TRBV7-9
ASSSRQGGTGELF
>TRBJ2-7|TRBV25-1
ASSAQGAGKSSYEQY
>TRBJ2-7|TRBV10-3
AISESPRDEQY
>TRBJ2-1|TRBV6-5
ASSLRLAAYNEQF
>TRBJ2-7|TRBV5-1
ASSLTPGSYEQY
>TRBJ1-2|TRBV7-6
ASSMFRGTNYGYT
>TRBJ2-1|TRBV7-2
ASSPDGSSYNEQL
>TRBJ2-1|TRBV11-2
ASSWERGQGRYNEQF
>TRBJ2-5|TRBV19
ASSITAKETQY
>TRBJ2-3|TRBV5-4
ASSQIAGANTDTQY